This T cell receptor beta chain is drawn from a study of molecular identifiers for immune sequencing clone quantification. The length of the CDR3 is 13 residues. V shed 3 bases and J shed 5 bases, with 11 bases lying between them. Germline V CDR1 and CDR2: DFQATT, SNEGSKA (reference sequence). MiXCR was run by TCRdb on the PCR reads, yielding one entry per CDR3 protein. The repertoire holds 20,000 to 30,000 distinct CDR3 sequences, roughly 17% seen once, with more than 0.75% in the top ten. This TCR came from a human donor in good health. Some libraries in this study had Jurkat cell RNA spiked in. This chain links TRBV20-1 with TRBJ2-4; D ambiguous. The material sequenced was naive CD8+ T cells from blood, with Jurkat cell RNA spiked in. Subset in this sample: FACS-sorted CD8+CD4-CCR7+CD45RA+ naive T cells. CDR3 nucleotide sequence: TGCAGTGCTAGGTTGGGTAACCAAAACATTCAGTACTTC. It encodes CSARLGNQNIQYF.